This T cell receptor (beta chain) was observed in a study of T cell repertoires in cytomegalovirus infection. Study summary: The study used recently identified HLA-C-restricted and well-studied HLA-B-restricted CMV epitopes. Study outcomes and limitations: CMV-specific TCR beta clonotypes restricted by HLA-C dominated the ex vivo response.

V was cut by 4 bases and J by 5 bases, with 11 bases left in between. The CDR3 consists of 13 residues. The germline V gene has CDR1 LNHDA and CDR2 SQIVND (reference sequence). Remarks on this clonotype: Its antigen is as yet unknown.

TCRdb used MiXCR to reprocess the reads, holding one entry per CDR3 protein. This table holds 350,000 to 400,000 distinct CDR3 sequences, roughly 34% found once. This receptor was identified in a human donor in good health (CMV status not recorded). Some clones in this sample may be carry-over from other donors' samples. The sample consisted of cultured PBMCs, taken from culture after CMV antigen stimulation. The chain recombines TRBV19 with TRBJ1-1; D is perhaps TRBD1 (6 bases). As DNA, the CDR3 is TGTGCCAGTAGTAACATAGGGGGGACTGAAGCTTTCTTT. Its protein product is CASSNIGGTEAFF.